This TCR beta chain came from a study of blood T cell repertoires in COVID-19. For the study at large: The United States, Italy and Spain provided the acute and convalescent COVID-19 samples.

The method was immunoSEQ multiplex PCR; TCRdb's version includes in-frame clones alone and lacks a portion of them. The table includes about 50,000 clones, more than 85% detected once. This CDR3 is 15 amino acids long. V lost 4 bases and J lost 9; bases outside the gene matches: 12. Germline V CDR1 and CDR2: SGHRS, YFSETQ. The genes are TRBV5-1 and TRBJ2-1, with 8 nucleotides matching TRBD1. Sequencing used peripheral blood. The TCR originated in a woman at least 80 years old with acute or convalescent COVID-19. The CDR3 coding sequence is TGCGCCAGCAGCGCGGGACAGGAGATGACAGGTGAGCAGTTCTTC. It translates to CASSAGQEMTGEQFF. The full variable domain, completed using reference TRBV5-1 and TRBJ2-1, is KAGVTQTPRYLIKTRGQQVTLSCSPISGHRSVSWYQQTPGQGLQFLFEYFSETQRNKGNFPGRFSGRQFSNSRSEMNVSTLELGDSALYLCASSAGQEMTGEQFFGPGTRLTVL.